These T cell receptor beta chains were read from a single sample in a study of vaccination effects on CD4 cells after COVID-19. This table comes from immunoSEQ multiplex PCR, and its TCRdb copy is limited to in-frame clones, with some not included. The data hold tens of thousands of clones, with approximately 80% observed a single time. No antigen has been identified for these receptors. The sample here was CD4+ T cells from PBMCs cultured with HCoV-229E spike peptides, taken after COVID-19 vaccination. These receptors all stem from a human donor who received a COVID-19 vaccine. Each CDR3 is given with its conserved first and last residue. The D gene is left open where the match is weak. Where a row states a size, it is once, few, many or the class of an expanded clone; other rows omit it.

j_call: TRBJ1-5; d_call: NA; v_call: TRBV28; clone_size: NA; cdr3_aa: CASSLVGENQPQHF; cdr3_nt: TGTGCCAGCAGTTTAGTTGGGGAAAATCAGCCCCAGCATTTT
j_call: TRBJ1-1; d_call: TRBD1; v_call: TRBV9; clone_size: NA; cdr3_aa: CASSAGQGRTEAFF; cdr3_nt: TGTGCCAGCAGCGCCGGACAGGGGAGGACTGAAGCTTTCTTT
j_call: TRBJ2-1; d_call: NA; v_call: TRBV6-1; clone_size: NA; cdr3_aa: CASSEGSLALSSYNEQFF; cdr3_nt: TGTGCCAGCAGTGAGGGTAGCCTCGCCCTAAGCTCCTACAATGAGCAGTTCTTC
j_call: TRBJ2-3; d_call: NA; v_call: TRBV5-1; clone_size: NA; cdr3_aa: CASSSGANTDTQYF; cdr3_nt: TGCGCCAGCAGCTCTGGGGCCAACACAGATACGCAGTATTTT
j_call: TRBJ1-5; d_call: NA; v_call: TRBV28; clone_size: NA; cdr3_aa: CASSKSLVQPQHF; cdr3_nt: TGTGCCAGCAGCAAATCACTGGTTCAGCCCCAGCATTTT
j_call: TRBJ2-2; d_call: NA; v_call: TRBV25-1; clone_size: once; cdr3_aa: CASGPSLTGLDTGELFF; cdr3_nt: TGTGCCAGCGGCCCAAGCCTTACAGGGTTGGATACCGGGGAGCTGTTTTTT
j_call: TRBJ2-5; d_call: NA; v_call: TRBV7-7; clone_size: NA; cdr3_aa: CASSLAGPKETQYF; cdr3_nt: TGTGCCAGCAGCTTAGCTGGGCCAAAAGAGACCCAGTACTTC
j_call: TRBJ2-5; d_call: TRBD1; v_call: TRBV7-9; clone_size: NA; cdr3_aa: CASSQDPGGWETQYF; cdr3_nt: TGTGCCAGCAGCCAGGACCCAGGGGGCTGGGAGACCCAGTACTTC
j_call: TRBJ2-1; d_call: TRBD2; v_call: TRBV11-2; clone_size: once; cdr3_aa: CASSPSAGGGVQFF; cdr3_nt: TGTGCCAGCAGCCCATCAGCGGGGGGGGGTGTGCAGTTCTTC
j_call: TRBJ1-2; d_call: NA; v_call: TRBV9; clone_size: NA; cdr3_aa: CASSPGTNLGYTF; cdr3_nt: TGTGCCAGCAGCCCGGGGACAAACCTTGGCTACACCTTC
j_call: TRBJ1-1; d_call: NA; v_call: TRBV7-8; clone_size: NA; cdr3_aa: CASGSGLRNTEAFF; cdr3_nt: TGTGCCAGCGGATCGGGACTGCGGAACACTGAAGCTTTCTTT
j_call: TRBJ2-2; d_call: NA; v_call: TRBV9; clone_size: NA; cdr3_aa: CASSFGGQNTGELFF; cdr3_nt: TGTGCCAGCAGCTTCGGGGGGCAGAACACCGGGGAGCTGTTTTTT
j_call: TRBJ2-3; d_call: NA; v_call: TRBV6-6; clone_size: once; cdr3_aa: CASSQIGTDTQYF; cdr3_nt: TGTGCCAGCAGTCAGATTGGGACAGATACGCAGTATTTT
j_call: TRBJ1-3; d_call: NA; v_call: TRBV4-2; clone_size: NA; cdr3_aa: CASSQRRVSGNTIYF; cdr3_nt: TGTGCCAGCAGCCAGCGACGGGTTTCTGGAAACACCATATATTTT
j_call: TRBJ1-3; d_call: NA; v_call: TRBV6-5; clone_size: once; cdr3_aa: CASSYNPDGNTIYF; cdr3_nt: TGTGCCAGCAGTTACAATCCGGACGGAAACACCATATATTTT
j_call: TRBJ2-4; d_call: TRBD1; v_call: TRBV19; clone_size: NA; cdr3_aa: CASKITGASKNIQYF; cdr3_nt: TGTGCCAGTAAAATTACAGGGGCGTCCAAAAACATTCAGTACTTC
j_call: TRBJ2-5; d_call: TRBD2; v_call: TRBV5-1; clone_size: NA; cdr3_aa: CASSLVRLAGGPQQETQYF; cdr3_nt: TGCGCCAGCAGCTTGGTTAGACTAGCGGGGGGGCCTCAGCAAGAGACCCAGTACTTC
j_call: TRBJ1-2; d_call: NA; v_call: TRBV4-1; clone_size: medium-sized; cdr3_aa: CASRLPGTGTNYGYTF; cdr3_nt: TGCGCCAGCAGACTCCCCGGGACCGGGACTAACTATGGCTACACCTTC
j_call: TRBJ1-1; d_call: NA; v_call: TRBV2; clone_size: NA; cdr3_aa: CASSEARISHEAFF; cdr3_nt: TGTGCCAGCAGTGAAGCGAGGATCTCACATGAAGCTTTCTTT
j_call: TRBJ1-2; d_call: NA; v_call: TRBV19; clone_size: once; cdr3_aa: CASKELGSANYGYTF; cdr3_nt: TGTGCCAGTAAGGAGTTGGGGTCAGCTAACTATGGCTACACCTTC
j_call: TRBJ2-3; d_call: NA; v_call: TRBV4-1; clone_size: NA; cdr3_aa: CASSRTGGQSTDTQYF; cdr3_nt: TGCGCCAGCAGCCGAACTGGGGGACAAAGCACAGATACGCAGTATTTT
j_call: TRBJ2-2; d_call: TRBD2; v_call: TRBV27; clone_size: few; cdr3_aa: CASSTSGLAGGTGELFF; cdr3_nt: TGTGCCAGCAGCACATCCGGACTAGCGGGGGGTACCGGGGAGCTGTTTTTT
j_call: TRBJ1-4; d_call: NA; v_call: TRBV5-8; clone_size: NA; cdr3_aa: CASTRDSGEKLFF; cdr3_nt: TGTGCCAGCACCCGGGACTCGGGCGAAAAACTGTTTTTT
j_call: TRBJ1-2; d_call: NA; v_call: TRBV2; clone_size: NA; cdr3_aa: CASSAQGYGYTF; cdr3_nt: TGTGCCAGCAGTGCGCAGGGCTATGGCTACACCTTC
j_call: TRBJ2-5; d_call: NA; v_call: TRBV24-1; clone_size: NA; cdr3_aa: CATSNGIGSQTQYF; cdr3_nt: TGTGCCACCAGTAATGGAATAGGGAGTCAGACCCAGTACTTC
j_call: TRBJ2-5; d_call: NA; v_call: TRBV18; clone_size: NA; cdr3_aa: CASSPTAAQGTQYF; cdr3_nt: TGTGCCAGCTCACCAACGGCGGCGCAAGGAACCCAGTACTTC
j_call: TRBJ2-1; d_call: TRBD2; v_call: TRBV5-1; clone_size: NA; cdr3_aa: CASTVSAPGLGYNEQFF; cdr3_nt: TGCGCCAGCACGGTTAGTGCTCCGGGACTAGGCTACAATGAGCAGTTCTTC
j_call: TRBJ2-3; d_call: NA; v_call: TRBV7-2; clone_size: NA; cdr3_aa: CASSLVSGADTQYF; cdr3_nt: TGTGCCAGCAGCTTAGTATCCGGAGCGGATACGCAGTATTTT
j_call: TRBJ1-1; d_call: TRBD1; v_call: TRBV7-8; clone_size: once; cdr3_aa: CASSPNRGRENTEAFF; cdr3_nt: TGTGCCAGCAGCCCGAACAGGGGGCGAGAGAACACTGAAGCTTTCTTT
j_call: TRBJ1-4; d_call: NA; v_call: TRBV4-1; clone_size: NA; cdr3_aa: CASSDRGQSQAEKLFF; cdr3_nt: TGCGCCAGCAGCGACCGTGGACAGAGTCAGGCTGAAAAACTGTTTTTT
j_call: TRBJ2-2; d_call: NA; v_call: TRBV30; clone_size: NA; cdr3_aa: CAWSWQTGELFF; cdr3_nt: TGTGCCTGGAGTTGGCAAACCGGGGAGCTGTTTTTT
j_call: TRBJ1-2; d_call: NA; v_call: TRBV4-1; clone_size: few; cdr3_aa: CASRQGNLYGYTF; cdr3_nt: TGCGCCAGCAGGCAAGGCAATCTCTATGGCTACACCTTC
j_call: TRBJ1-4; d_call: TRBD1; v_call: TRBV7-9; clone_size: NA; cdr3_aa: CASSERQGSSEKLFF; cdr3_nt: TGTGCCAGCAGCGAGCGACAGGGTAGTAGTGAAAAACTGTTTTTT
j_call: TRBJ1-5; d_call: TRBD1; v_call: TRBV2; clone_size: NA; cdr3_aa: CASRGQSNQPQHF; cdr3_nt: TGTGCCAGCAGGGGACAGAGCAATCAGCCCCAGCATTTT
j_call: TRBJ2-4; d_call: NA; v_call: TRBV3-1/TRBV3-2; clone_size: NA; cdr3_aa: CASSPTDLAKNIQYF; cdr3_nt: TGTGCCAGCAGCCCGACAGACCTAGCCAAAAACATTCAGTACTTC
j_call: TRBJ1-2; d_call: TRBD1; v_call: TRBV18; clone_size: NA; cdr3_aa: CASSQGTANYGYTF; cdr3_nt: TGTGCCAGCTCACAAGGGACAGCTAACTATGGCTACACCTTC
j_call: TRBJ1-1; d_call: TRBD1; v_call: TRBV5-1; clone_size: NA; cdr3_aa: CASSLTQGDTEAFF; cdr3_nt: TGCGCCAGCAGCTTGACCCAGGGGGATACTGAAGCTTTCTTT
j_call: TRBJ2-1; d_call: NA; v_call: TRBV24-1; clone_size: NA; cdr3_aa: CATSDLGSSYNEQFF; cdr3_nt: TGTGCCACCAGTGATTTGGGGTCGAGTTACAATGAGCAGTTCTTC
j_call: TRBJ2-3; d_call: TRBD1; v_call: TRBV4-1; clone_size: NA; cdr3_aa: CASQPLFRTGGLDTQYF; cdr3_nt: TGCGCCAGCCAGCCCCTTTTTAGGACAGGGGGCTTAGATACGCAGTATTTT
j_call: TRBJ1-6; d_call: NA; v_call: TRBV6-4; clone_size: once; cdr3_aa: CASSDFLRVALGSPLHF; cdr3_nt: TGTGCCAGCAGTGACTTTCTAAGGGTGGCCCTGGGGTCACCCCTCCACTTT
j_call: TRBJ2-5; d_call: TRBD2; v_call: TRBV7-3; clone_size: NA; cdr3_aa: CASSLTIAGGLETQYF; cdr3_nt: TGTGCCAGCAGCTTAACGATAGCGGGGGGTTTAGAGACCCAGTACTTC
j_call: TRBJ1-2; d_call: TRBD1; v_call: TRBV5-4; clone_size: NA; cdr3_aa: CASSLEGAGYGYTF; cdr3_nt: TGTGCCAGCAGCTTAGAGGGGGCCGGCTATGGCTACACCTTC
j_call: TRBJ1-2; d_call: TRBD1; v_call: TRBV2; clone_size: NA; cdr3_aa: CASSQSTGFGYGYTF; cdr3_nt: TGTGCCAGCAGTCAATCGACAGGGTTCGGCTATGGCTACACCTTC
j_call: TRBJ2-1; d_call: NA; v_call: TRBV30; clone_size: NA; cdr3_aa: CAWSVRLSLDNEQFF; cdr3_nt: TGTGCCTGGAGTGTACGCTTATCCCTTGACAATGAGCAGTTCTTC
j_call: TRBJ2-5; d_call: NA; v_call: TRBV10-3; clone_size: NA; cdr3_aa: CAISESTGQETQYF; cdr3_nt: TGTGCCATCAGTGAGTCGACAGGTCAAGAGACCCAGTACTTC
j_call: TRBJ1-4; d_call: NA; v_call: TRBV7-9; clone_size: once; cdr3_aa: CASSDLNLHEKLFF; cdr3_nt: TGTGCCAGCAGCGACCTCAATCTTCATGAAAAACTGTTTTTT
j_call: TRBJ1-1; d_call: TRBD1; v_call: TRBV2; clone_size: few; cdr3_aa: CASRSDRVDTEAFF; cdr3_nt: TGTGCCAGCAGATCTGACAGGGTCGACACTGAAGCTTTCTTT
j_call: TRBJ1-1; d_call: NA; v_call: TRBV6-5; clone_size: NA; cdr3_aa: CASSYYGSTEAFF; cdr3_nt: TGTGCCAGCAGTTACTACGGCAGCACTGAAGCTTTCTTT
j_call: TRBJ1-1; d_call: NA; v_call: TRBV6-5; clone_size: few; cdr3_aa: CASSYSGRLHTEAFF; cdr3_nt: TGTGCCAGCAGTTACTCGGGTCGGCTGCACACTGAAGCTTTCTTT
j_call: TRBJ1-3; d_call: NA; v_call: TRBV7-6; clone_size: few; cdr3_aa: CASSPGSQGAGGNTIYF; cdr3_nt: TGTGCCAGCAGCCCCGGGAGTCAAGGGGCCGGTGGAAACACCATATATTTT
j_call: TRBJ1-1; d_call: NA; v_call: TRBV7-9; clone_size: few; cdr3_aa: CASREEKNTEAFF; cdr3_nt: TGTGCCAGCAGGGAGGAAAAGAACACTGAAGCTTTCTTT
j_call: TRBJ2-6; d_call: NA; v_call: TRBV9; clone_size: NA; cdr3_aa: CASSATGANVLTF; cdr3_nt: TGTGCCAGCAGCGCCACTGGGGCCAACGTCCTGACTTTC
j_call: TRBJ2-3; d_call: TRBD1; v_call: TRBV19; clone_size: NA; cdr3_aa: CASSSRGLWDTQYF; cdr3_nt: TGTGCCAGTAGTTCCAGGGGGCTTTGGGATACGCAGTATTTT
j_call: TRBJ1-4; d_call: TRBD1; v_call: TRBV5-1; clone_size: once; cdr3_aa: CASSWGTGREKLFF; cdr3_nt: TGCGCCAGCAGCTGGGGGACAGGGCGTGAAAAACTGTTTTTT
j_call: TRBJ1-2; d_call: NA; v_call: TRBV27; clone_size: NA; cdr3_aa: CASSLKGYGYTF; cdr3_nt: TGTGCCAGCAGTTTAAAAGGCTATGGCTACACCTTC
j_call: TRBJ1-1; d_call: TRBD1; v_call: TRBV3-1/TRBV3-2; clone_size: NA; cdr3_aa: CASSDRGAEAFF; cdr3_nt: TGTGCCAGCAGTGACAGGGGTGCTGAAGCTTTCTTT
j_call: TRBJ1-2; d_call: NA; v_call: TRBV2; clone_size: few; cdr3_aa: CASRDRGRDGYTF; cdr3_nt: TGTGCCAGCAGAGACCGGGGCAGAGATGGCTACACCTTC
j_call: TRBJ1-2; d_call: TRBD1; v_call: TRBV19; clone_size: NA; cdr3_aa: CATRMGGGDSYGYTF; cdr3_nt: TGTGCCACTCGAATGGGAGGGGGCGATTCCTATGGCTACACCTTC
j_call: TRBJ1-3; d_call: NA; v_call: TRBV4-3; clone_size: NA; cdr3_aa: CASSQVRGIGSGNTIYF; cdr3_nt: TGCGCCAGCAGCCAAGTCCGCGGGATCGGGTCTGGAAACACCATATATTTT
j_call: TRBJ2-1; d_call: TRBD1; v_call: TRBV5-1; clone_size: few; cdr3_aa: CASMPGTAPPSYNEQFF; cdr3_nt: TGCGCCAGCATGCCGGGGACAGCACCCCCTTCCTACAATGAGCAGTTCTTC